This passage covers 17 T cell receptor beta chains from one sample sequenced in a study of T cell responses to AZD1222 COVID-19 vaccine. Assay: immunoSEQ multiplex PCR; the TCRdb copy retains only in-frame clones and omits some. This sample carries some 100,000 clones, 88% of them seen once, and the ten largest clones take 3.5%. This sample comprised peripheral blood, obtained 28 days after the second AZD1222 dose. Source of these receptors: an adult who received the AZD1222 COVID-19 vaccine.

The chain joins TRBV28 to TRBJ2-7; tentative D call: TRBD1 (6 bases). This CDR3 is built from 15 residues. Germline CDR1 reads MDHEN; CDR2 reads SYDVKM. With 11 bases removed from V and 0 bases from J, the gap between germline ends came to 20 bases. The CDR3 protein is CASQAPPGHSYEQYF. In nucleotides, the CDR3 is TGTGCCTCCCAGGCCCCCCCGGGACACTCCTACGAGCAGTACTTC.

This chain connects TRBV6-5 to TRBJ1-2; D is uncertain. The CDR3 sequence is 14 residues long. CDR1 is MNHEY, CDR2 SVGAGI, per germline. The V and J ends lost 8 bases and 2 bases respectively, with 15 bases between them. CDR3 nucleotides: TGTGCCAGCGCAGCGGCAGGTCGCAACTATGGCTACACCTTC. It codes for CASAAAGRNYGYTF.

The chain has TRBV7-3 and TRBJ2-2; TRBD2 matches at 7 bases. Trimming took 5 bases from V and 1 from J; bases not matched to a gene: 7. Looked up from germline, CDR1 is SGHTA and CDR2 is FQGTGA. The CDR3 is 16 residues long. The CDR3 loop reads CASSQTPGGNTGELFF. The CDR3 DNA is TGTGCCAGCAGCCAAACCCCGGGGGGGAACACCGGGGAGCTGTTTTTT.

This clone appeared a few times. The V call is TRBV30, the J call TRBJ2-3; no firm D call. V was shortened by 1 base and J by 14 bases, with 13 bases between the two germline ends. Germline assignment: CDR1 GTSNPN and CDR2 SVGIG (reference sequence). The CDR3 covers 11 residues. The CDR3, as DNA: TGTGCCTGGAGTGGTATTAGCAAGGCGTATTTT. Encoded protein: CAWSGISKAYF.

This rearrangement joins TRBV14 to TRBJ2-2; D is unresolved. Germline CDR1 reads SGHDN; CDR2 reads FVKESK. V gave up 5 bases and J gave up 3 bases, with 10 bases separating them. The CDR3 is made up of 14 amino acids. CDR3 residues: CASSKQTHTGELFF. In nucleotides, the CDR3 is TGTGCCAGCAGCAAACAAACTCACACCGGGGAGCTGTTTTTT.

V usage is TRBV19 and J usage is TRBJ2-1; perhaps TRBD2 as D (6 bases). Germline V gives CDR1 LNHDA, CDR2 SQIVND (reference sequence). The CDR3 consists of 15 residues. The V and J ends lost 3 bases and 4 bases respectively, with 13 bases between them. CDR3 amino acids: CASSMGGSGYNEQFF. For the CDR3, the DNA is TGTGCCAGTAGTATGGGGGGAAGCGGGTACAATGAGCAGTTCTTC.

The V call is TRBV30, the J call TRBJ2-6; D possibly uses TRBD1 or TRBD2 (5 bases each). This CDR3 contains 15 residues. V lost 6 bases, J lost 2 bases, and 14 bases lay in between. Germline CDR1 and CDR2: GTSNPN and SVGIG (reference sequence). CDR3 DNA: TGTGCCTGTATTCCGGGGCGAGCTGGGGCCAACGTCCTGACTTTC. It yields the protein CACIPGRAGANVLTF.

This clone has just a few counts. V gene TRBV27 combines with J gene TRBJ2-7, with D possibly TRBD2 on 5 matching bases. CDR1 and CDR2 from the germline V gene are MNHEY and SMNVEV (reference sequence). The CDR3 sequence is 13 residues long. Trimming cost V 8 bases and J 5 bases, with 16 bases left between them. In DNA form, the CDR3 reads TGTGCCAGCCGATACTCAGAGGGAAACGAGCAGTACTTC. Translation: CASRYSEGNEQYF.

Here the CDR3 DNA reads TGTGCCAGCAGCAAAAGGGACGGGGGCCACCGGAACACCGGGGAGCTGTTTTTT. Its translation: CASSKRDGGHRNTGELFF. The V and J genes are TRBV21-1 and TRBJ2-2. TRBV21-1 is deemed a pseudogene. The CDR3 covers 18 residues.

The chain recombines TRBV18 with TRBJ1-2, with TRBD1 as a possible D gene (6 bases). Trimming shortened V by 6 bases and J by 6 bases, and 11 bases separated the two germline ends. The CDR3 loop spans 12 amino acids. Germline V CDR1 and CDR2: KGHSH, LQKENI. The CDR3 loop is CASSPNRDGYTF. Written as DNA, the CDR3 is TGTGCCAGCTCTCCAAACAGGGATGGCTACACCTTC.

V usage is TRBV4-1 and J usage is TRBJ2-5, with D perhaps matching TRBD1 (6 bases). Trimming stripped 0 bases from V and 1 base from J, with 9 bases between. The CDR3 is made up of 15 amino acids. In germline, CDR1 is MGHRA, CDR2 YSYEKL. The CDR3 bases are TGCGCCAGCAGCCAAGATCGGACAGTCCAAGAGACCCAGTACTTC. Residues: CASSQDRTVQETQYF.

The genes are TRBV14 and TRBJ2-5; D uncertain. The CDR3 spans 15 residues. Between the trimmed V and J ends, which lost 0 bases and 8 bases, there was a span of 16 bases. Per germline, CDR1 SGHDN and CDR2 FVKESK. The CDR3 DNA is TGTGCCAGCAGCCAAGAAGGGCAGTTAAGAGGAACCCAGTACTTC. This encodes CASSQEGQLRGTQYF.

This chain connects TRBV29-1 to TRBJ1-1; D ambiguous. CDR3 length equals 11 residues. Germline loops: CDR1 SQVTM, CDR2 ANQGSEA. The V end was cut by 5 bases, the J end by 3 bases, with 7 bases between. CDR3: CSVSSYTEAFF. The CDR3 DNA is TGCAGCGTTAGTAGTTACACTGAAGCTTTCTTT. The full variable domain, in which reference TRBV29-1 and TRBJ1-1 provide the parts outside the CDR3, is SAVISQKPSRDICQRGTSLTIQCQVDSQVTMMFWYRQQPGQSLTLIATANQGSEATYESGFVIDKFPISRPNLTFSTLTVSNMSPEDSSIYLCSVSSYTEAFFGQGTRLTVV.

DNA of the CDR3: TGTGCCAGCAGTCAAGGGGGCGCCCTGAACACTGAAGCTTTCTTT. It specifies CASSQGGALNTEAFF. The chain links TRBV9 to TRBJ1-1; 7 bases agree with TRBD1. The CDR3 spans 15 residues. Germline CDR1 SGDLS, CDR2 YYNGEE. V shed 5 bases, J shed 0 bases, and the junction held 7 bases outside the gene matches.

The rearrangement uses TRBV15 and TRBJ1-1; D gene uncertain. Germline CDR1 reads LNHNV; CDR2 reads YYDKDF (reference sequence). This CDR3 is 15 amino acids long. V was pared by 0 bases and J by 0 bases, with 8 bases between. The CDR3 bases are TGTGCCACCAGCAGAGATACTGGGGTGAACACTGAAGCTTTCTTT. Protein sequence: CATSRDTGVNTEAFF.

DNA of the CDR3: TGTGCGACCTCGGGGGTCGGCTATGGCTACACCTTC. Its protein product is CATSGVGYGYTF. The chain uses TRBV11-1 and TRBJ1-2; D perhaps matches TRBD1 (5 bases). Germline values: CDR1 SGHAT, CDR2 FQDESV (reference sequence). The length of the CDR3 is 12 residues.

The V gene is TRBV5-4, the J gene TRBJ2-2; D ambiguous. Germline values: CDR1 SGHNT, CDR2 YYREEE (reference sequence). This CDR3 comprises 15 residues. V lost 0 bases to trimming and J lost 5 bases, with 11 bases between them. CDR3 DNA sequence: TGTGCCAGCAGCTTGGAACCCTCTGGGACCGGGGAGCTGTTTTTT. The encoded protein is CASSLEPSGTGELFF.